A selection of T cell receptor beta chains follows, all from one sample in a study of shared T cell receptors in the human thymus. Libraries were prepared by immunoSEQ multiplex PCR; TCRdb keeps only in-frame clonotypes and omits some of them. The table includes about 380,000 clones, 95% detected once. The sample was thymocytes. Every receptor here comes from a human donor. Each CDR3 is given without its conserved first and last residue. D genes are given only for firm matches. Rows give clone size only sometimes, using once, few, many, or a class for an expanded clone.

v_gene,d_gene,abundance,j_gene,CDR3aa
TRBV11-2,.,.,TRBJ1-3,ASSLVEGRGGNTIY
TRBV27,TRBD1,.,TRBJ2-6,ASTSTGAGANVLT
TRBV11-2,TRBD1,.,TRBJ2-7,ASSSNRGTSYEQY
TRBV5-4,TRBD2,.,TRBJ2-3,ASSLPAGGPISTDTQY
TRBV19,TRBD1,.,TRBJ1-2,AAYLRGPLWKYGYT
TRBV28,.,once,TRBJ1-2,ASSTTNYGYT
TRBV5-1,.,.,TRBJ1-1,ASARRGEGEAF
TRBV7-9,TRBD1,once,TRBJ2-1,ASSSPGQGFHNEQF
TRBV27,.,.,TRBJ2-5,ASSTRIGETQY
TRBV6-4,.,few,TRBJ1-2,ASSDSNYAYGYT
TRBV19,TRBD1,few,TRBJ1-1,ASSPTGGLNTEAF
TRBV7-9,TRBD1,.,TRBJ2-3,ASSGTAHTDTQY
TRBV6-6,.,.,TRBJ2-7,ASTRMVDSEQY
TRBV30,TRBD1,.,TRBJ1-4,AWSPFDRGNEKLF
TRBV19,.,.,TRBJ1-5,ASRADTLNQPQH
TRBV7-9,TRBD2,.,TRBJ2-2,ASSRTSVGTGELF
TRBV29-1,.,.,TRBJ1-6,SVTADKNSPLH
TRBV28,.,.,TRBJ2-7,ASSLTSSGDSYEQY
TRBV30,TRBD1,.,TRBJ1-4,AWSAYSGTGWVVGEKLF
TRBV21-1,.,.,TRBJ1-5,ASSKVTGFSNQPQH
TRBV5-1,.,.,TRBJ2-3,ASSGLRRTDTQY
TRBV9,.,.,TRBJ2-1,ASSSSGTRSYNEQF
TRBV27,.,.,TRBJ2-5,ASSLSVTGQETQY
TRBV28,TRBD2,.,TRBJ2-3,ASTGGRATDTQY
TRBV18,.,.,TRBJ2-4,ASSPHWRSDKNIQY
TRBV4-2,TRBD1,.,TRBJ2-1,ASSTRDRGLGDEQF
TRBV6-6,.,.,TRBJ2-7,ASSAQGRGGTDEQY
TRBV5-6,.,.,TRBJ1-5,ASSLVVHRGANQPQH
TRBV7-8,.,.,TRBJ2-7,ASSVGSYEQY
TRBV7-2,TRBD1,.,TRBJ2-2,ASSLKWLGQGKTGELF
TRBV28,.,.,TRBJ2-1,ASSFMVGQF
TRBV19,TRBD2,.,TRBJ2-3,ASSRTSGRLDTQY
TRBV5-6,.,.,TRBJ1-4,ASSLLVAHGKLF
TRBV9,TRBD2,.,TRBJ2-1,ASSGGLAPNEQF
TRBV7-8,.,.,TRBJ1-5,ASSFRARYSNQPQH
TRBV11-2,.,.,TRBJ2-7,ASSPRDGTYEQY
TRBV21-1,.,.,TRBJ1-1,ASSLTPRFMNTEAF
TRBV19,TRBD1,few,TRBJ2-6,ASSIPRTGTGANVLT
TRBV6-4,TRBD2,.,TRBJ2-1,ASSDSSGRPNEQF
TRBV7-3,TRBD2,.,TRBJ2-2,ASSLKARARLAGGGQGPGELF
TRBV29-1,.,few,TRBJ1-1,SASRSTNTEAF
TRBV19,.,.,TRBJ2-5,ASSPGPNQETQY
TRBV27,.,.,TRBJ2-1,ASSLPPKPRQDNEQF